The 21 T cell receptor beta chains reported below all come from one sample, sequenced in a study of OX40 agonist ivuxolimab in advanced cancers. Clones were sequenced by immunoSEQ multiplex PCR, and TCRdb holds only the in-frame ones, with some missing. This sample has approximately 18,000 clones; about four fifths occur once, and the top ten carry 21%. Sequenced material: CD4+ or CD8+ T cells sorted from blood, taken in a trial of the OX40 agonist ivuxolimab. Receptor source: an adult with an advanced solid tumor such as melanoma, head and neck, liver or kidney cancer.

The chain couples TRBV28 to TRBJ1-2, with D tentatively TRBD1 (5 bases). Trimming cost V 8 bases and J 4 bases, with 20 bases left between them. CDR1 is MDHEN and CDR2 is SYDVKM in the germline V gene. The CDR3 totals 15 residues. CDR3 in amino acids: CASLRIGGEGYGYTF. CDR3 DNA sequence: TGTGCCAGCTTACGTATCGGGGGAGAGGGCTATGGCTACACCTTC.

CDR3 sequence (DNA): TGTGCCATCAGTGAGACACAGGATCGTAGTGAAGCTTTCTTT. Amino acid sequence: CAISETQDRSEAFF. This chain links TRBV10-3 with TRBJ1-1; maybe TRBD1 (5 bases). The CDR3 sequence is 14 residues long. Trimming took 2 bases from V and 7 from J, leaving 14 bases between them. Germline-derived CDR1 and CDR2 are ENHRY and SYGVKD.

About this clone itself: A read error is likely, as this CDR3 ends without the conserved phenylalanine or tryptophan. Because the CDR3's place on the DNA is in doubt, the DNA is left out and the CDR3 is given as listed by TCRdb. This chain links TRBV5-1 with TRBJ1-1. Germline V gene data show CDR1 as SGHRS and CDR2 as YFSETQ. The length of the CDR3 is 8 amino acids, counting both ends. This CDR3 reads CASSTGPG.

The chain carries TRBV6-5 and TRBJ1-5; D uncertain. Trimming took 6 bases from V and 2 from J, leaving 8 bases between them. The CDR3 is made up of 13 amino acids. The germline CDR1 and CDR2 sequences are MNHEY and SVGAGI. CDR3 amino acids: CASRTIGNQPQHF. CDR3 DNA sequence: TGTGCCAGCAGGACAATTGGCAATCAGCCCCAGCATTTT.

CDR3 sequence (DNA): TGCGCCAGCAGCCCCCGGTCTGATCCGACCTACGAGCAGTACTTC. Its translation: CASSPRSDPTYEQYF. This chain connects TRBV4-1 to TRBJ2-7; unclear D gene. Per germline, CDR1 MGHRA and CDR2 YSYEKL. The CDR3 is made up of 15 amino acids. Trimming stripped 4 bases from V and 2 bases from J, with 15 bases between.

The rearrangement uses TRBV5-6 and TRBJ2-6; D is ambiguous. The CDR3 is 14 amino acids. Germline V gives CDR1 SGHDT, CDR2 YYEEEE. Trimming removed 3 bases from V and 3 bases from J, with 7 bases in between. CDR3 DNA: TGTGCCAGCAGCTCTCCCGGTGGGGCCAACGTCCTGACTTTC. This sequence encodes CASSSPGGANVLTF.

This chain connects TRBV11-2 to TRBJ1-5; possibly TRBD1 for D (6 bases). Trimming removed 5 bases from V and 0 bases from J, with 11 bases in between. The germline V gene encodes CDR1 SGHAT and CDR2 FQNNGV. The CDR3 contains 15 residues. CDR3 sequence (DNA): TGTGCCAGCAGCCCCTCGGGGGCTAGCAATCAGCCCCAGCATTTT. Its protein is CASSPSGASNQPQHF.

The chain recombines TRBV27 with TRBJ1-3; weak D call: TRBD1 (6 bases). Looked up from germline, CDR1 is MNHEY and CDR2 is SMNVEV (reference sequence). V lost 5 bases and J lost 0, with 11 bases in between. This CDR3 has 15 residues. CDR3 bases: TGTGCCAGCAGTCCCACACAGGGCTCTGGAAACACCATATATTTT. Protein sequence: CASSPTQGSGNTIYF.

The chain combines TRBV11-3 with TRBJ2-3; 7 bases agree with TRBD2. Losses at the gene ends were 0 bases for V and 4 bases for J; bases not matched to a gene: 7. Germline V CDR1 and CDR2: SGHNT, YENEEA. This CDR3 spans 16 amino acids. The CDR3 DNA reads TGTGCCAGCAGCTTAGAGGGGGAGGGACTCCCAGATACGCAGTATTTT. Translated: CASSLEGEGLPDTQYF.

Notes on this clone: Sequence at one end of the junction differs from germline and may be a read error. The V call is TRBV27, the J call TRBJ2-5; 7 bases are a match to TRBD1. CDR1 and CDR2 (germline): MNHEY, SMNVEV (reference sequence). The CDR3 covers 14 residues. The CDR3 protein is CASSPRDSEETQYF. CDR3 sequence (DNA): TGTGCCAGCAGTCCCAGGGACAGTGAAGAAACCCAGTACTTC.

This clone has a count of ten or more. The chain has TRBV27 and TRBJ2-1; 9 positions agree with TRBD1. The CDR3 totals 15 residues. Germline CDR1 and CDR2: MNHEY and SMNVEV (reference sequence). Losses at the gene ends were 0 bases for V and 6 bases for J; bases not matched to a gene: 3. Here the CDR3 reads CASSLSGQGPNEQFF. As DNA, the CDR3 is TGTGCCAGCAGTTTATCGGGACAGGGTCCCAATGAGCAGTTCTTC.

The gene calls are TRBV4-3 and TRBJ2-6, with 8 nucleotides matching TRBD2. The CDR3 is 18 residues long. V shed 0 bases and J 4 bases; nucleotides not matched to a gene: 8. From germline, CDR1 is LGHNA and CDR2 YSLEER. CDR3 sequence reads: CASSQETGGPVGANVLTF. In DNA form, the CDR3 reads TGCGCCAGCAGCCAAGAAACGGGAGGGCCGGTAGGGGCCAACGTCCTGACTTTC.

The V call is TRBV27, the J call TRBJ2-7; the match to TRBD1 covers 9 bases. This CDR3 is built from 15 residues. From germline, CDR1 is MNHEY and CDR2 SMNVEV (reference sequence). After removal of 0 bases from V and 1 base from J, the junction contained 1 base not matched to a gene. CDR3 protein: CASSLSDRGSYEQYF. For the CDR3, the DNA is TGTGCCAGCAGTTTATCTGACAGGGGGTCCTACGAGCAGTACTTC.

This clone was seen more than once but under ten times. This chain uses TRBV27 with TRBJ2-5, with 8 bases matching TRBD1. The V and J ends lost 3 bases and 4 bases, in that order; junction bases with no gene match: 7. Germline V gene sequence: CDR1 MNHEY, CDR2 SMNVEV (reference sequence). CDR3 length equals 15 residues. CDR3 sequence reads: CASSLAAGGPETQYF. The CDR3 DNA reads as TGTGCCAGCAGTTTGGCGGCAGGGGGCCCAGAGACCCAGTACTTC.

The rearrangement joins TRBV15 to TRBJ1-2; 8 positions agree with TRBD1. The CDR3 spans 15 residues. After removal of 5 bases from V and 5 bases from J, the junction contained 10 bases not matched to a gene. Germline CDR1 is LNHNV and CDR2 is YYDKDF (reference sequence). The CDR3, as DNA: TGTGCCACCAGCGTTCGGACAGGGTCGGGGTATGGCTACACCTTC. It encodes CATSVRTGSGYGYTF.

The chain joins TRBV7-7 to TRBJ2-2; no firm D call. Between the trimmed V and J ends, which lost 3 bases and 4 bases, there was a span of 6 bases. This CDR3 has 13 amino acids. The V gene's germline CDR1 is SSHAT and CDR2 FNYEAQ (reference sequence). CDR3 sequence: CASSLGGTGELFF. The CDR3 DNA reads TGTGCCAGCAGCTTGGGTGGCACCGGGGAGCTGTTTTTT.

CDR3 DNA sequence: TGTGCCAGCAGCTTCGGCAAATCTGGAAACACCATATATTTT. Translating it yields CASSFGKSGNTIYF. The chain uses TRBV7-6 and TRBJ1-3; D is unclear. The CDR3 loop spans 14 amino acids. V gave up 3 bases and J gave up 1 base, with 7 bases separating them. Germline V lookup: CDR1 SGHVS, CDR2 FNYEAQ.

The rearrangement joins TRBV15 to TRBJ2-7, with 10 bases matching TRBD1. The germline V gene encodes CDR1 LNHNV and CDR2 YYDKDF (reference sequence). V trimming: 2 bases; J trimming: 4 bases; junction bases outside the gene matches: 14. The CDR3 is made up of 18 amino acids. Here the CDR3 reads CATSRFPGGQGVVYEQYF. CDR3 nucleotide sequence: TGTGCCACCAGCAGATTCCCCGGCGGACAGGGGGTGGTATACGAGCAGTACTTC. The entire variable domain, with the rest obtained from reference TRBV15 and TRBJ2-7, is as follows: DAMVIQNPRYQVTQFGKPVTLSCSQTLNHNVMYWYQQKSSQAPKLLFHYYDKDFNNEADTPDNFQSRRPNTSFCFLDIRSPGLGDTAMYLCATSRFPGGQGVVYEQYFGPGTRLTVT.

The chain links TRBV7-8 to TRBJ1-5; D not resolved. Germline V gene sequence: CDR1 SGHVS, CDR2 FQNEAQ. Deletions cut 5 bases from V and 3 bases from J, with 11 bases between. The CDR3 contains 14 residues. The CDR3 protein is CASSPRTNNQPQHF. The CDR3 DNA reads TGTGCCAGCAGCCCCCGCACAAACAATCAGCCCCAGCATTTT.

The chain is built from TRBV27 and TRBJ1-5; D is ambiguous. The length of the CDR3 is 14 residues. Between the trimmed V and J ends, which lost 4 bases and 1 base, there was a span of 8 bases. The germline CDR1 and CDR2 sequences are MNHEY and SMNVEV (reference sequence). DNA for the CDR3: TGTGCCAGCAGTTACAGAGCCAGCAATCAGCCCCAGCATTTT. The encoded protein is CASSYRASNQPQHF.

The chain recombines TRBV27 with TRBJ1-1; D unresolved. Per the germline V gene, CDR1 is MNHEY and CDR2 is SMNVEV (reference sequence). CDR3 length: 13 residues. Trimming stripped 1 base from V and 1 base from J, with 4 bases between. In nucleotides, the CDR3 is TGTGCCAGCAGTTTATACCCGAACACTGAAGCTTTCTTT. It yields the protein CASSLYPNTEAFF.